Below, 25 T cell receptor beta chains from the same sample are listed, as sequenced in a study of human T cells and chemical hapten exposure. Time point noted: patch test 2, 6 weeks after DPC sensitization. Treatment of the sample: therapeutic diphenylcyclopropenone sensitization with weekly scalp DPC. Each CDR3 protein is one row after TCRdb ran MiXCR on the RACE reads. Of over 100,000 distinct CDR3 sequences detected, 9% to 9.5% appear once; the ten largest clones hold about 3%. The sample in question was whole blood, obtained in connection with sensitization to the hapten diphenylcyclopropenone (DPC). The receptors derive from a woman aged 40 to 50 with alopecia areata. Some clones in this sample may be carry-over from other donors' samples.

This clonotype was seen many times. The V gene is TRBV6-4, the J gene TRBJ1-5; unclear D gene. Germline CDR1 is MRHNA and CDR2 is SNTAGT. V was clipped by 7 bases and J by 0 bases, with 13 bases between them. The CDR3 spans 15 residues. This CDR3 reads CASTLSGSSNQPQHF. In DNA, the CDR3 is TGTGCCAGCACCCTATCTGGGAGTAGCAATCAGCCCCAGCATTTT.

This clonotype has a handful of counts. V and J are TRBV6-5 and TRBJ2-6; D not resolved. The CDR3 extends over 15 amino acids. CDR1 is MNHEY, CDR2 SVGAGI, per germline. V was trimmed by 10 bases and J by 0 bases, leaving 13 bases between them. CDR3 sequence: CATNWIYSGANVLTF. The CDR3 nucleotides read TGTGCCACCAACTGGATCTACTCTGGGGCCAACGTCCTGACTTTC.

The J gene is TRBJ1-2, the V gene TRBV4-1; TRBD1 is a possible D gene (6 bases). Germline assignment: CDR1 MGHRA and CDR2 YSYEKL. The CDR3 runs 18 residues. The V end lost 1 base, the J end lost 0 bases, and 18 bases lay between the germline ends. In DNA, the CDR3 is TGCGCCAGCAGCCAAGCCGGCGGGCGGACAGACCCTAACTATGGCTACACCTTC. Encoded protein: CASSQAGGRTDPNYGYTF.

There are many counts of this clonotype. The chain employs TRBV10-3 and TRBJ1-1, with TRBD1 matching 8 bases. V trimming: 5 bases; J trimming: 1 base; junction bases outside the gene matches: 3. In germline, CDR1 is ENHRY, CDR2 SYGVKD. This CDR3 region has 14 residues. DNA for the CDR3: TGTGCCATCAGTCGGACAGGGCCGAACACTGAAGCTTTCTTT. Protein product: CAISRTGPNTEAFF.

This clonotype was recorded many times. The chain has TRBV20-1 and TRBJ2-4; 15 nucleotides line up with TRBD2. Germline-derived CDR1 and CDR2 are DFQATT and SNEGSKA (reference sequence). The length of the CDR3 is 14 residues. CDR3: CRSGLAGGKNIQYF. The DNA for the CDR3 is TGCAGATCGGGACTAGCGGGGGGAAAAAACATTCAGTACTTC.

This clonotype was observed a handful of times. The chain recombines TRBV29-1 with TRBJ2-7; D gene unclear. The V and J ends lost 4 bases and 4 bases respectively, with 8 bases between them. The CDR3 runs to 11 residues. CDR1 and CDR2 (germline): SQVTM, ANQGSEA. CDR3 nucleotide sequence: TGCAGCGTTGTCCAGTGGTACGAGCAGTACTTC. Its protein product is CSVVQWYEQYF.

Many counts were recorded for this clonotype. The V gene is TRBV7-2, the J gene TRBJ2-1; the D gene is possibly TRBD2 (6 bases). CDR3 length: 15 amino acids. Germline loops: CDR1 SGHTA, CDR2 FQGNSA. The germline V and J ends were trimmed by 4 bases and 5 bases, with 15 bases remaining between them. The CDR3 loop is CASSSDWGENNEQFF. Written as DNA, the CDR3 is TGTGCCAGCAGCTCCGACTGGGGGGAAAACAATGAGCAGTTCTTC.

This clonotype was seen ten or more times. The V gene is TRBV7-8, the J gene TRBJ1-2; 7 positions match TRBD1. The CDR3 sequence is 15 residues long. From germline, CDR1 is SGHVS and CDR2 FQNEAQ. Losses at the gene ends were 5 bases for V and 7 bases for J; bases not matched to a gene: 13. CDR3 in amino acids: CASSVTGATRSGYTF. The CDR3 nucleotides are TGTGCCAGCAGCGTTACAGGGGCCACGAGGTCTGGCTACACCTTC.

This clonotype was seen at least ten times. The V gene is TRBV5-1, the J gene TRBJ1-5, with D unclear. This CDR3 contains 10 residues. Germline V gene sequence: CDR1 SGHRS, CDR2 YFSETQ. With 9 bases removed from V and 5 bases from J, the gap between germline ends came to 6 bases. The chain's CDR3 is CANSYQPQHF. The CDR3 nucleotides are TGCGCCAACTCCTATCAGCCCCAGCATTTT.

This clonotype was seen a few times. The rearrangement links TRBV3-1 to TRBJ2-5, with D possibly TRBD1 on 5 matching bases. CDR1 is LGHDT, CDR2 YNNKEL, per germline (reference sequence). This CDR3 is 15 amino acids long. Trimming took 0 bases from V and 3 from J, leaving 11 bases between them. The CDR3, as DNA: TGTGCCAGCAGCCAAGAACACAGGATCGAAGAGACCCAGTACTTC. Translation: CASSQEHRIEETQYF.

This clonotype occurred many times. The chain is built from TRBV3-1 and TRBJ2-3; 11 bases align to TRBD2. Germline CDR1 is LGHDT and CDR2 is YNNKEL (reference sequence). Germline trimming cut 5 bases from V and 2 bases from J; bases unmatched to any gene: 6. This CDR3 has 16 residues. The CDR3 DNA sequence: TGTGCCAGCAGCTACTATAGCGGGGGGGCCACAGATACGCAGTATTTT. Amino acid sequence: CASSYYSGGATDTQYF.

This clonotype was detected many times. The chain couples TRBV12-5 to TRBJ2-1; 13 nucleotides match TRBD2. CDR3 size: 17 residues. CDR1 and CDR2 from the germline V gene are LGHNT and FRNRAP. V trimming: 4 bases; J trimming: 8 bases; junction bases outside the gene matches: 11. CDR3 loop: CASGSGTSGVGPDEQFF. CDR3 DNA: TGTGCTAGTGGTTCCGGGACTAGCGGGGTCGGGCCAGATGAGCAGTTCTTC.

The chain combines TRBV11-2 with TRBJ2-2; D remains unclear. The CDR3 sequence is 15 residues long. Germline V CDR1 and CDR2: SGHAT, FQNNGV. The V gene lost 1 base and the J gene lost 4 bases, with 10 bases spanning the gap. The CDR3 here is CASSLGTPGTGELFF. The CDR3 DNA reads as TGTGCCAGCAGCTTAGGGACCCCGGGCACCGGGGAGCTGTTTTTT.

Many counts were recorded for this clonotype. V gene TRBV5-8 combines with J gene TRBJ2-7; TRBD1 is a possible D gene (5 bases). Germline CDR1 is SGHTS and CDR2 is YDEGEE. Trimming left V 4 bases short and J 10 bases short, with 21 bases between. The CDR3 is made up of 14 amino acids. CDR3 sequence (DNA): TGTGCCAGCAGCATATCGCGAGCCCTAGGGGTTCAGTACTTC. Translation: CASSISRALGVQYF.

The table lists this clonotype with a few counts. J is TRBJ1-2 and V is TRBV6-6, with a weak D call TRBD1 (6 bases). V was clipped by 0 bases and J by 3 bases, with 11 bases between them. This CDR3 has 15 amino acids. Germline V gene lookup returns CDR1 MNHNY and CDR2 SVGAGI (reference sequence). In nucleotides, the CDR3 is TGTGCCAGCAGTTACTCGCTGGCAGGGGACTATGGCTACACCTTC. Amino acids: CASSYSLAGDYGYTF.

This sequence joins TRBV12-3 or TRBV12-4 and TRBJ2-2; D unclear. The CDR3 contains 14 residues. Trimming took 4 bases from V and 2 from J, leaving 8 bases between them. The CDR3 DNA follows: TGTGCCAGCAGTTCAGCCTTTAACACCGGGGAGCTGTTTTTT. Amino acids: CASSSAFNTGELFF.

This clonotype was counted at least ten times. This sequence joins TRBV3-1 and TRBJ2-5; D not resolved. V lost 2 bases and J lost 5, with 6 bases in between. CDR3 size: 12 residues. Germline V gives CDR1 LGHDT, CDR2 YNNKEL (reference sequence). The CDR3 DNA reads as TGTGCCAGCAGCCAACTGCGGGAGACCCAGTACTTC. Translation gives CASSQLRETQYF.

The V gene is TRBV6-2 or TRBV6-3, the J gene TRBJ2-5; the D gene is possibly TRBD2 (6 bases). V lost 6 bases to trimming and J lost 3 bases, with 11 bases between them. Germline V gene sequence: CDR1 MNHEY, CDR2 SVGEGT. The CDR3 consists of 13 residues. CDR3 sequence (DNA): TGTGCCAGCAGCCAGACTAGTGAAGAGACCCAGTACTTC. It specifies CASSQTSEETQYF.

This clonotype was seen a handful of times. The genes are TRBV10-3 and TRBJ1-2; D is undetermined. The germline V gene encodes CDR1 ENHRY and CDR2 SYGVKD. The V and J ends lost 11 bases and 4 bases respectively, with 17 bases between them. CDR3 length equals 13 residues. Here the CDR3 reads CADLLGRTYGYTF. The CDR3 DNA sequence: TGTGCCGACCTCCTTGGGCGGACCTATGGCTACACCTTC.

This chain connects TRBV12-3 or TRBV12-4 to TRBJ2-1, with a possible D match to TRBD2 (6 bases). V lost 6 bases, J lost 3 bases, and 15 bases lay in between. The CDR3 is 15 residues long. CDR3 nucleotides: TGTGCCAGCAGGCGGGATGCCGGAGGCTACAATGAGCAGTTCTTC. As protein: CASRRDAGGYNEQFF.

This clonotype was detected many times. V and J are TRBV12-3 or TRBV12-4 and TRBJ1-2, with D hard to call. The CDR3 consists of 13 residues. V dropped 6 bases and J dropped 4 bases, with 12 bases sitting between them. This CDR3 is CASSVAQTYGYTF. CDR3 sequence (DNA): TGTGCCAGCAGCGTGGCACAAACCTATGGCTACACCTTC.

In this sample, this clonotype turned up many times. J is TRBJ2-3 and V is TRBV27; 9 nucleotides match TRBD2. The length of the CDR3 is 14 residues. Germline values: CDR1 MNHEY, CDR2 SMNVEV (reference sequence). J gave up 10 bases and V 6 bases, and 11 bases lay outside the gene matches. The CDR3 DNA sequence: TGTGCCAGCAGACTAGCGGGCCTCCACTTTGCGCAGTATTTT. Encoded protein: CASRLAGLHFAQYF.

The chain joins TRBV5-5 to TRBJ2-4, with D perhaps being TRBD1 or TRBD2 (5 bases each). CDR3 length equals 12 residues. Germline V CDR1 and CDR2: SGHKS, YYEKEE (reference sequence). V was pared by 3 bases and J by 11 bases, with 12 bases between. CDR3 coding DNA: TGTGCCAGCAGCTGGGACGGGGTATTTCAGTACTTC. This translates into CASSWDGVFQYF.

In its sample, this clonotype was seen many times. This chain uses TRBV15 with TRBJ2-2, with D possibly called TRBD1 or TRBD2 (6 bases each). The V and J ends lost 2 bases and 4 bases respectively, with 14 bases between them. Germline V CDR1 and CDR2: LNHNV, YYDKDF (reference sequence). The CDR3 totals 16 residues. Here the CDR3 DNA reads TGTGCCACCAGCAGATTGATAGGGGGAGGCACCGGGGAGCTGTTTTTT. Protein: CATSRLIGGGTGELFF.

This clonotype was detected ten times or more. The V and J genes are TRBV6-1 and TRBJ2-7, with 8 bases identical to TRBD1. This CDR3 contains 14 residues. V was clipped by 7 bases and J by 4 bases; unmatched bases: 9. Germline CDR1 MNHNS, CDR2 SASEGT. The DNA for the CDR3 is TGTGCCAGCAAGATTGGACAGGGTCGATACGAGCAGTACTTC. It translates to CASKIGQGRYEQYF.